The clone carrying this T cell receptor beta chain was counted between two and nine times. V dropped 0 bases and J dropped 6 bases, with 20 bases sitting between them. Germline assignment: CDR1 MGHRA and CDR2 YSYEKL. The CDR3 runs to 18 residues. The data belong to a study of blood T cells in healthy people across ages. The authors ran a second PCR of roughly 6 to 12 cycles using a sample-barcoded 5' primer and a J-beta primer mix. Each CDR3 protein gets one entry after TCRdb re-called the 5' RACE reads with MiXCR. The sample consists of roughly 700,000 distinct CDR3 sequences, roughly 25% of them appearing once. Total RNA, at least 6 micrograms per sample, came from PBMCs. The same sample was also used in a study of T cells of mothers and their children. According to that study: Over 9.5 million reads per mother and roughly 3 million per child were obtained.

The V call is TRBV4-1, the J call TRBJ1-4, with D possibly TRBD1 on 5 matching bases. This TCR derives from a boy younger than 18 in good health. The material sequenced was blood. The CDR3 is CASSQESTNQGADEKLFF. CDR3 DNA: TGCGCCAGCAGCCAAGAAAGTACGAATCAGGGTGCCGATGAAAAACTGTTTTTT.